The 23 T cell receptor beta chains presented below share a single source sample, sequenced in a study of T cells in Graves' hyperthyroidism and ophthalmopathy (dated by TCRdb to the late 2010s). Preparation of the library involved multiplex PCR. Sequenced using an Illumina HiSeq 2000. The TCR beta CDR3 regions were amplified from the RNA transcripts. For the first round of RT-PCR on the TCR CDR3, the HTBI primer set was used together with the Qiagen OneStep RT-PCR kit. The raw public data were reprocessed by TCRdb itself: fastp quality trimming at Q25, MiXCR clonotype calling, in-frame beta chains only. Identical CDR3 proteins give one entry, which carries the most common genes and DNA. The sample has roughly 500,000 distinct CDR3 sequences on record, roughly a quarter of them singletons. The top ten clones comprise around 10% of the sample. The sample comprised blood. The receptors stem from a woman aged 25 to 39 with Graves' ophthalmopathy.

This clonotype was counted many times. The chain employs TRBV2 and TRBJ2-5; D call uncertain. The ends were cut back, 7 bases at V and 2 bases at J, with 5 bases in the middle. From germline, CDR1 is SNHLY and CDR2 FYNNEI. The CDR3 spans 11 residues. This CDR3 reads CASKLQETQYF. As DNA, the CDR3 is TGTGCCAGCAAACTACAAGAGACCCAGTACTTC.

This clonotype came up many times. This rearrangement joins TRBV12-3 or TRBV12-4 to TRBJ1-1; 8 bases map to TRBD1. The CDR3 extends over 14 amino acids. V dropped 6 bases and J dropped 4; count of bases not matched to a gene: 7. The CDR3 DNA reads as TGTGCCAGCAGCCCAGGACAGGGAGTCACTGAAGCTTTCTTT. This translates into CASSPGQGVTEAFF.

This clonotype was seen ten or more times. The chain joins TRBV30 to TRBJ1-2; D is unresolved. CDR3 length equals 16 residues. Per germline, CDR1 GTSNPN and CDR2 SVGIG (reference sequence). Trimming stripped 2 bases from V and 1 base from J, with 17 bases between. Here the CDR3 DNA reads TGTGCCTGGAGTAGCGGGCCATCATCCTTTAACTATGGCTACACCTTC. It specifies CAWSSGPSSFNYGYTF.

In this sample, this clonotype turned up many times. The chain couples TRBV6-5 to TRBJ1-1, with a weak D call TRBD1 (6 bases). Per the germline V gene, CDR1 is MNHEY and CDR2 is SVGAGI. The V and J ends lost 6 bases and 13 bases respectively, with 21 bases between them. This CDR3 region has 13 residues. Here the CDR3 reads CASSRGGAGDGFF. In DNA form, the CDR3 reads TGTGCCAGCAGCCGGGGTGGAGCAGGGGATGGTTTCTTT.

This clonotype was seen only once. The chain combines TRBV10-1 with TRBJ2-2; the D gene is possibly TRBD2 (6 bases). The V and J ends lost 3 bases and 1 base respectively, with 18 bases between them. In germline, CDR1 is WNHNN, CDR2 SYGVQD (reference sequence). CDR3 length: 18 amino acids. CDR3 amino acids: CASSEGLAGLGNTGELFF. The CDR3 DNA follows: TGCGCCAGCAGTGAAGGTCTGGCGGGATTGGGGAACACCGGGGAGCTGTTTTTT.

This chain connects TRBV4-2 to TRBJ2-1; D may be TRBD2 (6 bases). CDR1 and CDR2 from the germline V gene are LGHNA and YNFKEQ. V lost 6 bases to trimming and J lost 10 bases, with 28 bases between them. CDR3 length: 17 amino acids. For the CDR3, the DNA is TGTGCCAGCAGTGCCGCCTACACCGGGACTGAAGCCTACGAGCAGTTCTTC. The encoded protein is CASSAAYTGTEAYEQFF.

This clonotype appeared a few times. The rearrangement joins TRBV7-9 to TRBJ1-3, with unresolved D. CDR1 and CDR2 from the germline V gene are SEHNR and FQNEAQ (reference sequence). The CDR3 covers 15 residues. The V and J ends lost 2 bases and 3 bases respectively, with 11 bases between them. CDR3 sequence reads: CASSLIPESGNTIYF. The CDR3 nucleotides are TGTGCCAGCAGCTTAATCCCGGAGAGTGGAAACACCATATATTTT.

This clonotype was recorded at least ten times. V and J are TRBV27 and TRBJ2-7; D is unresolved. V was cut by 0 bases and J by 0 bases, with 6 bases left in between. CDR1 is MNHEY, CDR2 SMNVEV, per germline (reference sequence). The length of the CDR3 is 14 residues. DNA of the CDR3: TGTGCCAGCAGTTTATCGACGGACTCCTACGAGCAGTACTTC. Translating it yields CASSLSTDSYEQYF.

This clonotype came up many times. The CDR3 spells CASSQDPGDRVDLNTEAFF. CDR3 sequence (DNA): TGCGCCAGCAGCCAAGATCCGGGGGACAGGGTAGACTTGAACACTGAAGCTTTCTTT. The chain combines TRBV4-1 with TRBJ1-1; TRBD1 aligns across 9 bases. The CDR3 is 19 residues long. Germline lookup yields CDR1 MGHRA and CDR2 YSYEKL. V was clipped by 0 bases and J by 0 bases; unmatched bases: 11.

This clonotype has a count of ten or more. The V and J genes are TRBV2 and TRBJ1-2; D call uncertain. The germline V gene encodes CDR1 SNHLY and CDR2 FYNNEI. Trimming removed 4 bases from V and 5 bases from J, with 8 bases in between. The CDR3 length is 12 residues. The CDR3 reads CASSAVGYGYTF. The DNA of the CDR3 is TGTGCCAGCAGTGCTGTCGGATATGGCTACACCTTC.

Many counts were recorded for this clonotype. The chain joins TRBV5-1 to TRBJ2-2; TRBD2 agrees at 12 bases. The germline CDR1 and CDR2 sequences are SGHRS and YFSETQ. Trimming took 3 bases from V and 0 from J; bases not matched to a gene: 3. This CDR3 region has 17 residues. The CDR3 DNA is TGCGCCAGCAGCTCGACTAGCGGGGGCGCGAACACCGGGGAGCTGTTTTTT. Translated, it gives CASSSTSGGANTGELFF.

The table lists this clonotype with a few counts. The genes are TRBV28 and TRBJ2-5, with TRBD2 matching 14 bases. Germline lookup yields CDR1 MDHEN and CDR2 SYDVKM. The CDR3 spans 17 residues. V was clipped by 4 bases and J by 5 bases; unmatched bases: 9. CDR3 sequence reads: CASSSVTSGRAGETQYF. The CDR3 DNA reads TGTGCCAGCAGTTCCGTGACTAGCGGGAGGGCCGGGGAGACCCAGTACTTC.

In this sample, this clonotype turned up many times. This chain uses TRBV20-1 with TRBJ2-7; unclear D gene. Looked up from germline, CDR1 is DFQATT and CDR2 is SNEGSKA (reference sequence). The CDR3 is 14 residues long. The V end was cut by 0 bases, the J end by 0 bases, with 9 bases between. CDR3 protein: CSARDPASSYEQYF. The CDR3 DNA is TGCAGTGCTAGAGACCCGGCGAGCTCCTACGAGCAGTACTTC.

This clonotype was seen repeatedly, ten times or more. V is TRBV12-3 or TRBV12-4 and J is TRBJ1-1; the match to TRBD1 covers 7 bases. The V segment lost 2 bases and the J segment 4 bases; nucleotides outside the gene matches: 7. The CDR3 is made up of 15 amino acids. CDR3: CASSLWAGGVTEAFF. As DNA, the CDR3 is TGTGCCAGCAGTTTATGGGCAGGGGGGGTCACTGAAGCTTTCTTT.

This clonotype showed up just a few times. The V call is TRBV11-2, the J call TRBJ1-2; TRBD1 agrees at 7 bases. The CDR3 runs 15 residues. CDR1 is SGHAT and CDR2 is FQNNGV in the germline V gene. With V trimmed by 5 bases and J by 4 bases, 10 bases remained unmatched. As DNA, the CDR3 is TGTGCCAGCAGCCTACACTCGACAGGGACCTATGGCTACACCTTC. It is translated as CASSLHSTGTYGYTF.

This clonotype was detected many times. V usage is TRBV27 and J usage is TRBJ2-7, with D tentatively TRBD2 (6 bases). V gave up 6 bases and J gave up 2 bases, with 11 bases separating them. This CDR3 spans 13 amino acids. Per the germline V gene, CDR1 is MNHEY and CDR2 is SMNVEV (reference sequence). The CDR3 DNA follows: TGTGCCAGCAGCTTGGGACTTACCTACGAGCAGTACTTC. Its protein is CASSLGLTYEQYF.

The chain is built from TRBV5-1 and TRBJ1-2; 9 bases are a match to TRBD1. There are 14 residues in the CDR3. CDR1 and CDR2 (germline): SGHRS, YFSETQ. V dropped 1 base and J dropped 8; count of bases not matched to a gene: 6. The CDR3 region is CASSLTGQGGGYTF. CDR3 coding DNA: TGCGCCAGCAGCTTGACGGGACAGGGAGGGGGCTACACCTTC.

This clonotype is a singleton in its sample. V usage is TRBV12-3 or TRBV12-4 and J usage is TRBJ2-7; 10 bases map to TRBD2. After removal of 0 bases from V and 3 bases from J, the junction contained 8 bases not matched to a gene. The CDR3 consists of 17 residues. CDR3 sequence: CASSLAWSSGGNYEQYF. The CDR3 DNA sequence: TGTGCCAGCAGTTTAGCATGGTCTAGCGGGGGAAACTACGAGCAGTACTTC.

Ten or more counts support this clonotype. This chain joins TRBV5-1 and TRBJ2-5; 8 bases align to TRBD2. V gave up 2 bases and J gave up 4 bases; unmatched junction bases: 7. This CDR3 has 15 residues. Germline-derived CDR1 and CDR2 are SGHRS and YFSETQ. CDR3 sequence (DNA): TGCGCCAGCAGCTTTTCCGGCCTAGCGGGAGAGACCCAGTACTTC. Protein product: CASSFSGLAGETQYF.

The sample holds many counts of this clonotype. The chain couples TRBV7-9 to TRBJ1-5, with unresolved D. The CDR3 sequence is 14 residues long. The germline gives CDR1 SEHNR, CDR2 FQNEAQ (reference sequence). V shed 0 bases and J shed 1 base, with 4 bases lying between them. The CDR3 loop reads CASSLASSNQPQHF. Here the CDR3 DNA reads TGTGCCAGCAGCTTAGCGTCCAGCAATCAGCCCCAGCATTTT.

The rearrangement links TRBV10-1 to TRBJ1-5; weak D call: TRBD1 (6 bases). There are 14 residues in the CDR3. The germline gives CDR1 WNHNN, CDR2 SYGVQD (reference sequence). Trimming cost V 5 bases and J 5 bases, with 13 bases left between them. CDR3 sequence reads: CASSRDTNYQPQHF. CDR3 DNA: TGCGCCAGCAGTCGGGACACCAATTATCAGCCCCAGCATTTT.

This clonotype was found a few times. V usage is TRBV30 and J usage is TRBJ1-1, with D maybe TRBD1 (5 bases). CDR1 is GTSNPN and CDR2 is SVGIG in the germline V gene (reference sequence). This CDR3 region has 13 residues. V was shortened by 0 bases and J by 5 bases, with 10 bases between the two germline ends. The CDR3 nucleotides are TGTGCCTGGAGTGTAAAGGGGTTTACTGAAGCTTTCTTT. This translates into CAWSVKGFTEAFF.

This clonotype was recorded many times. This chain uses TRBV5-1 with TRBJ2-1; no clear D gene. V gave up 2 bases and J gave up 0 bases, with 9 bases separating them. CDR1 and CDR2 from the germline V gene are SGHRS and YFSETQ. This CDR3 region has 15 residues. The DNA for the CDR3 is TGCGCCAGCAGCTTAATCCCGGGCTCCTACAATGAGCAGTTCTTC. Its protein is CASSLIPGSYNEQFF.